The 18 T cell receptor beta chains listed next were all sequenced from one sample in a study of control samples from healthy donors and cancer patients. Sequencing used immunoSEQ multiplex PCR; TCRdb keeps in-frame clones, though not all of them. The sample yields 150,000 or so clones, roughly 92% seen once. The sequencing sample was made of blood. These receptors were collected from a man in his forties or fifties in good health.

The chain has TRBV9 and TRBJ1-3; 9 positions match TRBD1. In germline, CDR1 is SGDLS, CDR2 YYNGEE. This CDR3 spans 18 amino acids. V was clipped by 3 bases and J by 1 base; unmatched bases: 11. This CDR3 is CASSATPTGTGSGNTIYF. The DNA for the CDR3 is TGTGCCAGCAGCGCCACCCCCACCGGGACAGGGTCTGGAAACACCATATATTTT.

The chain has TRBV11-2 and TRBJ1-6; no reliable D call. Germline values: CDR1 SGHAT, CDR2 FQNNGV. The V gene lost 2 bases and the J gene lost 6 bases, with 8 bases spanning the gap. CDR3 length: 14 amino acids. The CDR3 sequence: CASSLSQRNSPLHF. The CDR3 DNA follows: TGTGCCAGCAGCTTAAGTCAGCGTAATTCACCCCTCCACTTT.

The chain couples TRBV5-5 to TRBJ2-6; D may be TRBD1 or TRBD2 (6 bases each). There are 17 residues in the CDR3. The V gene lost 3 bases and the J gene lost 0 bases, with 13 bases spanning the gap. Per the germline V gene, CDR1 is SGHKS and CDR2 is YYEKEE (reference sequence). The chain's CDR3 is CASSWTMTGSGANVLTF. In DNA form, the CDR3 reads TGTGCCAGCAGCTGGACTATGACAGGCTCTGGGGCCAACGTCCTGACTTTC.

This clone has just a few counts. V gene TRBV7-3 combines with J gene TRBJ2-7; 10 positions agree with TRBD1. This CDR3 contains 15 residues. The V gene's germline CDR1 is SGHTA and CDR2 FQGTGA. V lost 3 bases to trimming and J lost 2 bases; unmatched junction nucleotides: 4. The CDR3 region has the DNA TGTGCCAGCAGCTTGATGGGACAGGGGACCTACGAGCAGTACTTC. Its protein is CASSLMGQGTYEQYF.

J is TRBJ1-5 and V is TRBV11-2; D ambiguous. CDR1 is SGHAT and CDR2 is FQNNGV in the germline V gene. Trimming removed 1 base from V and 5 bases from J, with 12 bases in between. The CDR3 is made up of 15 amino acids. The CDR3 loop is CASSLAPAIDQPQHF. In nucleotides, the CDR3 is TGTGCCAGCAGCTTAGCCCCGGCTATAGATCAGCCCCAGCATTTT.

The chain employs TRBV7-8 and TRBJ2-7; 8 bases agree with TRBD1. Germline CDR1 reads SGHVS; CDR2 reads FQNEAQ. V lost 1 base, J lost 3 bases, and 5 bases stayed unmatched. This CDR3 has 15 amino acids. CDR3 sequence: CASSLGPGGVYEQYF. CDR3 nucleotides: TGTGCCAGCAGCTTAGGGCCAGGGGGCGTCTACGAGCAGTACTTC.

V usage is TRBV7-9 and J usage is TRBJ2-7; no reliable D call. Germline lookup yields CDR1 SEHNR and CDR2 FQNEAQ (reference sequence). The CDR3 covers 13 residues. V was cut by 5 bases and J by 0 bases, with 8 bases left in between. The CDR3: CASSPSSSYEQYF. The CDR3, as DNA: TGTGCCAGCAGCCCTAGTAGCTCCTACGAGCAGTACTTC.

The chain couples TRBV2 to TRBJ1-4; 7 bases agree with TRBD1. The CDR3 spans 15 residues. Germline V lookup: CDR1 SNHLY, CDR2 FYNNEI. The J segment lost 4 bases and the V segment lost 6 bases, leaving 8 bases of the junction unmatched. The CDR3 here is CASSPSGDSNEKLFF. CDR3 nucleotides: TGTGCCAGCAGCCCATCTGGGGACAGTAATGAAAAACTGTTTTTT.

This chain connects TRBV5-6 to TRBJ2-5; D is possibly TRBD2 (6 bases). The CDR3 consists of 16 residues. Germline V lookup: CDR1 SGHDT, CDR2 YYEEEE. The V end lost 5 bases, the J end lost 2 bases, and 19 bases lay between the germline ends. The CDR3 DNA follows: TGTGCCAGCAGTACTGACGGGAGACATTTGCAAGAGACCCAGTACTTC. Amino acid sequence: CASSTDGRHLQETQYF.

As DNA, the CDR3 is TGTGCCAGCAGCACCCCCGCGACGCGGAGACCAGATACGCAGTATTTT. It specifies CASSTPATRRPDTQYF. The rearrangement joins TRBV7-8 to TRBJ2-3; no clear D gene. The CDR3 loop spans 16 amino acids. Trimming stripped 5 bases from V and 4 bases from J, with 19 bases between. Germline values: CDR1 SGHVS, CDR2 FQNEAQ.

This chain links TRBV14 with TRBJ1-4; possible D gene TRBD1, 6 bases. The CDR3 covers 16 residues. Trimming removed 0 bases from V and 7 bases from J, with 15 bases in between. The germline CDR1 and CDR2 sequences are SGHDN and FVKESK. CDR3 protein: CASSQEIVRGVEKLFF. The CDR3 DNA reads as TGTGCCAGCAGCCAAGAGATTGTCAGGGGTGTTGAAAAACTGTTTTTT.

The CDR3 DNA reads as TGCAGCGTCCAGGGGGTGGGAGAGACCCAGTACTTC. This sequence encodes CSVQGVGETQYF. The chain carries TRBV29-1 and TRBJ2-5; 7 bases agree with TRBD1. CDR3 size: 12 residues. Germline CDR1 and CDR2: SQVTM and ANQGSEA. Germline trimming cut 6 bases from V and 4 bases from J; bases unmatched to any gene: 5.

The chain is built from TRBV28 and TRBJ2-1; 7 bases align to TRBD2. The CDR3 has 15 residues. Germline V gives CDR1 MDHEN, CDR2 SYDVKM. The J segment lost 4 bases and the V segment lost 5 bases, leaving 8 bases of the junction unmatched. CDR3 sequence reads: CASSLRDYFYNEQFF. Written as DNA, the CDR3 is TGTGCCAGCAGTCTCCGGGACTACTTTTACAATGAGCAGTTCTTC.

The V gene is TRBV7-9, the J gene TRBJ2-1, with D possibly being TRBD1 (5 bases). Between the trimmed V and J ends, which lost 1 base and 9 bases, there was a span of 13 bases. This CDR3 has 14 residues. CDR1 is SEHNR and CDR2 is FQNEAQ in the germline V gene (reference sequence). The chain's CDR3 is CASSLGGVRGEQFF. CDR3 nucleotide sequence: TGTGCCAGCAGCTTAGGGGGCGTTAGGGGTGAGCAGTTCTTC.

The chain combines TRBV7-2 with TRBJ2-1; D not certain. This CDR3 is built from 14 residues. Germline-derived CDR1 and CDR2 are SGHTA and FQGNSA. The germline V and J ends were trimmed by 6 bases and 0 bases, with 9 bases remaining between them. This chain's CDR3 is CASRVAGSYNEQFF. The CDR3 DNA is TGTGCCAGCAGGGTAGCAGGCTCCTACAATGAGCAGTTCTTC.

The chain carries TRBV19 and TRBJ2-2, with 8 nucleotides matching TRBD2. The CDR3 totals 15 residues. The ends lost 3 bases at V and 1 base at J; junction bases unmatched: 1. Germline-derived CDR1 and CDR2 are LNHDA and SQIVND (reference sequence). The DNA of the CDR3 is TGTGCCAGTAGTATCCTAGCGGGGAACACCGGGGAGCTGTTTTTT. This sequence encodes CASSILAGNTGELFF.

This clone appeared once. This chain joins TRBV11-1 and TRBJ2-1; D is perhaps TRBD2 (5 bases). The length of the CDR3 is 12 residues. Germline V CDR1 and CDR2: SGHAT, FQDESV (reference sequence). Trimming took 0 bases from V and 10 from J, leaving 7 bases between them. DNA of the CDR3: TGTGCCAGCAGCTTAGCGGCGGGCGAGCAGTTCTTC. Its protein is CASSLAAGEQFF.

V and J are TRBV9 and TRBJ2-3; TRBD2 aligns across 12 bases. Germline loops: CDR1 SGDLS, CDR2 YYNGEE. The CDR3 totals 18 residues. V shed 0 bases and J 3 bases; nucleotides not matched to a gene: 8. The CDR3 DNA reads TGTGCCAGCAGCGTAGCTCCCGGACTAGCGGGAAGAACAGATACGCAGTATTTT. It encodes CASSVAPGLAGRTDTQYF. The whole variable domain, remainder taken from reference TRBV9 and TRBJ2-3, is DSGVTQTPKHLITATGQRVTLRCSPRSGDLSVYWYQQSLDQGLQFLIQYYNGEERAKGNILERFSAQQFPDLHSELNLSSLELGDSALYFCASSVAPGLAGRTDTQYFGPGTRLTVL.